A selection of T cell receptor beta chains follows, all from one sample in a study of cytomegalovirus exposure and HLA in healthy donors. Assay used: immunoSEQ multiplex PCR; TCRdb lists only in-frame clones, some missing. The table includes some 54,000 clones, over 75% detected once. The specimen was PBMCs. The receptors originated from a male donor in good health and CMV-seronegative. Each CDR3 is given with its conserved first and last residue. Fields, in order: J gene, V gene, clone size, D gene, CDR3 DNA, CDR3 protein. A D gene is named only where the DNA matches it firmly. A row's size may be missing; if present it is once, few, many or a size class.

TRBJ2-1	TRBV9	-	TRBD1	TGTGCCAGCAGCGTTTCCGGGACAGCTCCCTACAATGAGCAGTTCTTC	CASSVSGTAPYNEQFF
TRBJ1-3	TRBV30	-	-	TGTGCCTGGAGTGGGACACCGAGCTCTGGAAACACCATATATTTT	CAWSGTPSSGNTIYF
TRBJ1-3	TRBV18	-	-	TGTGCCAGCTCACCAAAACAGTCAACTAGCTCTAGAAACACCATATATTTT	CASSPKQSTSSRNTIYF
TRBJ1-1	TRBV7-8	-	-	TGTGCCAGCAGCCCTCTCAGGGCGAACACTGAAGCTTTCTTT	CASSPLRANTEAFF
TRBJ2-5	TRBV7-2	-	-	TGTGCCAGCACCCGAGGGCTAGCTCGAGAGACCCAGTACTTC	CASTRGLARETQYF
TRBJ2-5	TRBV29-1	-	-	TGCAGCGGATCCGCAGAAGAGACCCAGTACTTC	CSGSAEETQYF
TRBJ2-6	TRBV4-3	-	-	TGCGCCAGCAGCCAAGAAGGCTTCTCTGGGGCCAACGGCCTGACTTTC	CASSQEGFSGANGLTF
TRBJ2-2	TRBV19	-	TRBD1	TGTGCCAGTAGTAGAACGGGACAGGGGATTTCCGGGGAGCTGTTTTTT	CASSRTGQGISGELFF
TRBJ2-3	TRBV29-1	-	-	TGCAGCCCACGCCGGATTTGGGCAGACACAGATACGCAGTATTTT	CSPRRIWADTDTQYF
TRBJ2-7	TRBV11-2	once	-	TGTGCCAGCAGCGCAGGAGCAGGGCCGGCATACTACGAGCAGTACTTC	CASSAGAGPAYYEQYF
TRBJ2-1	TRBV6-1	once	TRBD2	TGTGCCAGCAGCGTACTAGCGGCGAGTCAGTTCTTC	CASSVLAASQFF
TRBJ1-5	TRBV30	-	-	TGTGCCTGGAGTGTACTCAGGGCCGGTCAGCCCCAGCATTTT	CAWSVLRAGQPQHF
TRBJ2-4	TRBV6-5	-	-	TGTGCCAGCAGTTACACTAGTAAAAACATTCAGTACTTC	CASSYTSKNIQYF
TRBJ2-5	TRBV19	-	TRBD1	TGTGCCAGTAGTACTCGGACAGGCGGCTGGGCCCAGTACTTC	CASSTRTGGWAQYF
TRBJ2-7	TRBV7-9	-	-	TGTGCCAGCAGCTTAGTCGTGCAGGGCTTCTATCAGCAGTACTTC	CASSLVVQGFYQQYF
TRBJ2-7	TRBV6-6	-	-	TGTGCCAGCAGTAGCCTAGCGCCCTACGAGCAGTACTTC	CASSSLAPYEQYF
TRBJ2-3	TRBV6-5	once	TRBD2	TGTGCCAGCAGTTACTTCGGACTAGCGGCAGATACGCAGTATTTT	CASSYFGLAADTQYF
TRBJ2-4	TRBV4-1	-	TRBD2	TGCGCCAGCAGCCAAGTTGCGCGGGGGGGCAAGGTCAAAAACATTCAGTACTTC	CASSQVARGGKVKNIQYF
TRBJ2-1	TRBV5-1	-	-	TGCGCCAGCAGCTTACAGAGCTCCTACAATGAGCAGTTCTTC	CASSLQSSYNEQFF
TRBJ1-1	TRBV5-4	-	-	TGTGCCAGCAGCGGCGGGACGGGTCCACAGCGGACTGAAGCTTTCTTT	CASSGGTGPQRTEAFF
TRBJ1-2	TRBV5-1	-	-	TGCGCCAGCAGCCCCAGACCTCAGGGTGACTATGGCTACACCTTC	CASSPRPQGDYGYTF
TRBJ1-1	TRBV7-3	-	TRBD1	TGTGCCAGCAGCTTTGGGACAGGGAACACTGAAGCTTTCTTT	CASSFGTGNTEAFF
TRBJ1-6	TRBV5-1	-	TRBD1	TGCGCCAGCAGCTTCGGACAGGGCCGGGAACCCCTCCACTTT	CASSFGQGREPLHF
TRBJ2-7	TRBV7-9	-	-	TGTTCCAGCAGCTTAGTTTCACAGGGCAACGAGCAGTACTTC	CSSSLVSQGNEQYF
TRBJ1-1	TRBV4-1	-	-	TGCGCCAGCAGCCAAAATGCGGCCGGGACAATGAACACTGAAGCTTTCTTT	CASSQNAAGTMNTEAFF
TRBJ1-1	TRBV25-1	-	TRBD1	TGTGCCAGCAGTCGGGGACAGACAAGGACTGAAGCTTTCTTT	CASSRGQTRTEAFF
TRBJ2-2	TRBV9	-	-	TGTGCCAGCAGCGTTGTCTCCACCGGGGAGCTGTTTTTT	CASSVVSTGELFF
TRBJ2-7	TRBV7-9	-	TRBD1	TGTGCCAGCAGCTCCTTCGACAGGGGCCCAAACTACGAGCAGTACTTC	CASSSFDRGPNYEQYF
TRBJ1-3	TRBV10-3	-	TRBD1	TGTGCCATCAGTGAGTCCACAACAGGGGGCTCTGGAAACACCATATATTTT	CAISESTTGGSGNTIYF
TRBJ1-2	TRBV7-9	-	-	TGTGCCAGCAGCTCGACAGGCTATGGCTACACCTTC	CASSSTGYGYTF
TRBJ2-5	TRBV5-1	-	-	TGCGCCAGCAGGAGGGGGGGGGAACAAGAGACCCAGTACTTC	CASRRGGEQETQYF
TRBJ1-6	TRBV28	-	TRBD1	TGTGCCAGCAAGCAACAGGGGTTTAATTCACCCCTCCACTTT	CASKQQGFNSPLHF
TRBJ1-3	TRBV5-1	-	-	TGCGCCAGCAGCCCATCGACAGGCCCCTCTGGAAACACCATATATTTT	CASSPSTGPSGNTIYF
TRBJ1-5	TRBV7-6	few	-	TGTGCCAGCGCCAGGGATACTGGCCAGCCCCAGCATTTT	CASARDTGQPQHF
TRBJ2-1	TRBV5-4	-	TRBD1	TGTGCCAGCAGCCCGGGACAGGGATACAATGAGCAGTTCTTC	CASSPGQGYNEQFF
TRBJ1-2	TRBV6-1	once	-	TGTGCCAGCAGTGAGGTCTGGGGAGGTGGCTACACCTTC	CASSEVWGGGYTF
TRBJ1-6	TRBV7-3	-	TRBD1	TGTGCCAGCAGCCTAAACAGGGGATCGAATTCACCCCTCCACTTT	CASSLNRGSNSPLHF
TRBJ2-3	TRBV5-1	-	TRBD2	TGCGCCAGCAGCTCCCGACTAGCGGGGAGGACAGATACGCAGTATTTT	CASSSRLAGRTDTQYF
TRBJ1-2	TRBV4-3	-	TRBD1	TGCGCCAGCAGCCATGCAAGGACAGGGGAAGTTGGCTACACCTTC	CASSHARTGEVGYTF
TRBJ1-1	TRBV5-4	-	TRBD1	TGTGCCAGCAGCTTTGGACAGGCGAACACTGAAGCTTTCTTT	CASSFGQANTEAFF
TRBJ2-7	TRBV5-4	-	-	TGTGCCAGCAGTTCGCCCCGGGTTCCCTACGAGCAGTACTTC	CASSSPRVPYEQYF
TRBJ2-7	TRBV19	-	-	TGTGCCAGTAGTAACGGGGTTTCCTACGAGCAGTACTTC	CASSNGVSYEQYF
TRBJ2-5	TRBV5-6	-	-	TGTGCCAGCAGTATTAGGGAGCAAGAGACCCAGTACTTC	CASSIREQETQYF
TRBJ2-1	TRBV14	-	-	TGTGCCAGCAGCGCCCGGGGGATTGAGCAGTTCTTC	CASSARGIEQFF
TRBJ2-7	TRBV27	-	-	TGTGCCAGCAGTTTATTCCCAGGCTTCTACGAGCAGTACTTC	CASSLFPGFYEQYF
TRBJ1-2	TRBV10-3	-	-	TGTGCCATCAGTGAGGGGGCTACCTATGGCTACACCTTC	CAISEGATYGYTF
TRBJ2-5	TRBV6-6	-	TRBD1	TGTGCCAGCAGTTACGGGGGACAGGCAAAGGGAGAGACCCAGTACTTC	CASSYGGQAKGETQYF
TRBJ1-1	TRBV19	-	TRBD1	TGTGCCAGTGGGAGCTGGAGGACAGGGGGGGCGCGGGCTGAAGCTTTCTTT	CASGSWRTGGARAEAFF
TRBJ1-4	TRBV30	few	-	TGTGCCTGGACCTTCGCTAGTAATCCAAAACTGTTTTTT	CAWTFASNPKLFF
TRBJ1-4	TRBV4-1	-	-	TGCGCCAGCAGCCAGGATCTCGGGGCTAATGAAAAACTGTTTTTT	CASSQDLGANEKLFF
TRBJ1-6	TRBV4-3	-	-	TGCGCCAGCAGTTACATGGGTCGGGGGTCACCCCTCCACTTT	CASSYMGRGSPLHF